What follows are 22 T cell receptor beta chains derived from one specimen sequenced in a study of blood T cells in healthy people across ages. With a J-beta primer mix and a sample-barcoded 5' primer, a second PCR ran about 7 to 12 cycles. TCRdb reprocessed the 5' RACE reads with MiXCR, giving one entry per CDR3 protein. The data show about 750,000 distinct CDR3 sequences, around half seen once. Sample: blood. The source is a man of 80 years or more in good health.

The rearrangement uses TRBV7-2 and TRBJ2-5; tentatively, D is TRBD1 (5 bases). CDR1 is SGHTA and CDR2 is FQGNSA in the germline V gene. Trimming took 1 base from V and 4 from J, leaving 13 bases between them. The CDR3 extends over 15 amino acids. The CDR3: CASSLEAGLGETQYF. The CDR3 DNA reads as TGTGCCAGCAGCTTAGAGGCAGGGCTGGGAGAGACCCAGTACTTC. Using reference TRBV7-2 and TRBJ2-5 for the parts outside the CDR3, the full variable domain is GAGVSQSPSNKVTEKGKDVELRCDPISGHTALYWYRQSLGQGLEFLIYFQGNSAPDKSGLPSDRFSAERTGGSVSTLTIQRTQQEDSAVYLCASSLEAGLGETQYFGPGTRLLVL.

The chain is built from TRBV2 and TRBJ2-1, with 10 positions matching TRBD2. The J segment lost 4 bases and the V segment lost 2 bases, leaving 5 bases of the junction unmatched. Germline CDR1 is SNHLY and CDR2 is FYNNEI. The CDR3 extends over 16 amino acids. This CDR3 is CASSESWTSGYNEQFF. The DNA of the CDR3 is TGTGCCAGCAGTGAATCTTGGACTAGCGGTTACAATGAGCAGTTCTTC.

The V gene is TRBV6-1, the J gene TRBJ1-2; maybe TRBD1 (5 bases). Trimming cost V 6 bases and J 0 bases, with 23 bases left between them. The CDR3 has 18 amino acids. Germline CDR1 and CDR2: MNHNS and SASEGT. DNA for the CDR3: TGTGCCAGCAGAGGTCTTACGGGGGTCCGTGGGGCTAACTATGGCTACACCTTC. It is translated as CASRGLTGVRGANYGYTF.

This clonotype was seen more than once but under ten times. The chain links TRBV20-1 to TRBJ2-1, with 8 bases fitting TRBD2. This CDR3 is 13 amino acids long. Looked up from germline, CDR1 is DFQATT and CDR2 is SNEGSKA (reference sequence). With V trimmed by 7 bases and J by 3 bases, 5 bases remained unmatched. The CDR3 spells CSVTGGVYNEQFF. As DNA, the CDR3 is TGCAGTGTGACGGGAGGGGTCTACAATGAGCAGTTCTTC.

The sample holds one count of this clonotype. CDR3 amino acids: CSVNRGIRAEAFF. For the CDR3, the DNA is TGCAGCGTTAACCGGGGGATTCGAGCTGAAGCTTTCTTT. The chain combines TRBV29-1 with TRBJ1-1; D might be TRBD1 (5 bases). V gave up 5 bases and J gave up 6 bases, with 16 bases separating them. The CDR3 spans 13 residues. From germline, CDR1 is SQVTM and CDR2 ANQGSEA.

Notes on this clonotype: This may be a read error, as it is one base from a much larger clone. This chain uses TRBV5-1 with TRBJ2-1; D perhaps matches TRBD2 (6 bases). The germline V gene encodes CDR1 SGHRS and CDR2 YFSETQ. CDR3 length: 13 residues. CDR3 DNA sequence: TGCGCCAGCAGCCAAACGTATCGCGGGGAGCGGTTCTTC. Translating gives CASSQTYRGERFF.

The gene calls are TRBV20-1 and TRBJ2-1; 8 bases line up with TRBD2. Germline values: CDR1 DFQATT, CDR2 SNEGSKA (reference sequence). Trimming removed 4 bases from V and 5 bases from J; junction bases left unmatched: 7. The CDR3 is 14 residues long. The CDR3 is CSATKREHNNEQFF. DNA of the CDR3: TGCAGTGCTACTAAGCGGGAGCACAACAATGAGCAGTTCTTC.

This clonotype turned up a few times. As DNA, the CDR3 is TGCGCCAGCAGCCCCGGGACAGGGCCCGGGAACGAGCAGTACTTC. Its protein is CASSPGTGPGNEQYF. This chain connects TRBV5-1 to TRBJ2-4, with 9 bases matching TRBD1. The end of the DNA is better explained by TRBJ2-7, so the J call may be wrong. The CDR3 spans 15 residues. Per the germline V gene, CDR1 is SGHRS and CDR2 is YFSETQ.

This clonotype has just a few counts. The junction differs from germline at one of its ends, possibly a read error. The chain employs TRBV3-1 and TRBJ2-4; the D is unclear. The germline V gene has CDR1 LGHDT and CDR2 YNNKEL (reference sequence). The CDR3 totals 13 residues. CDR3 amino acids: CASSQAQGGIQYF. In nucleotides, the CDR3 is TGTGCCAGCAGCCAAGCCCAAGGCGGCATTCAGTACTTT.

The V call is TRBV20-1, the J call TRBJ2-2; D remains unclear. Germline V gene lookup returns CDR1 DFQATT and CDR2 SNEGSKA (reference sequence). The CDR3 has 14 residues. V was clipped by 1 base and J by 4 bases, with 10 bases between them. The CDR3 region is CSARVVGGTGELFF. CDR3 DNA: TGCAGTGCTAGAGTAGTAGGCGGCACCGGGGAGCTGTTTTTT.

This clonotype was observed a few times. This chain uses TRBV29-1 with TRBJ2-3; perhaps D is TRBD1 or TRBD2 (5 bases each). This CDR3 is built from 12 residues. The ends were cut back, 7 bases at V and 14 bases at J, with 22 bases in the middle. Germline V gives CDR1 SQVTM, CDR2 ANQGSEA. CDR3 region: CSARAGQGYAYF. In nucleotides, the CDR3 is TGCAGCGCTCGGGCGGGCCAGGGATACGCGTATTTT.

The DNA for the CDR3 is TGTGCCAGCAGTTCCCAACTAGCGGGAGGATGGGAGACCCAGTACTTC. Translated: CASSSQLAGGWETQYF. The chain is built from TRBV27 and TRBJ2-4, with 12 bases fitting TRBD2. The end of the DNA is better explained by TRBJ2-5, so the J call may be wrong. Per the germline V gene, CDR1 is MNHEY and CDR2 is SMNVEV (reference sequence). This CDR3 spans 16 amino acids.

This clonotype was counted many times. The rearrangement joins TRBV30 to TRBJ1-2, with D hard to call. This CDR3 has 15 residues. The V gene's germline CDR1 is GTSNPN and CDR2 SVGIG (reference sequence). The ends were cut back, 0 bases at V and 8 bases at J, with 19 bases in the middle. CDR3 in DNA: TGTGCCTGGAGTGTAAAGGCCGCGGGTCGATCGGGCTACACCTTC. Encoded protein: CAWSVKAAGRSGYTF.

The chain combines TRBV6-1 with TRBJ2-5; 9 nucleotides align to TRBD2. V shed 6 bases and J 2 bases; nucleotides not matched to a gene: 7. The CDR3 loop spans 15 amino acids. Germline CDR1 reads MNHNS; CDR2 reads SASEGT. The CDR3 loop reads CASRTPGLAQETQYF. In DNA form, the CDR3 reads TGTGCCAGCAGAACACCGGGACTAGCTCAAGAGACCCAGTACTTC.

This clonotype was counted between two and nine times. V usage is TRBV6-1 and J usage is TRBJ2-3, with TRBD2 identical over 14 bases. Germline CDR1 and CDR2: MNHNS and SASEGT. V was clipped by 8 bases and J by 14 bases; unmatched bases: 12. CDR3 size: 14 residues. The CDR3 DNA sequence: TGTGCCAGCCCGGGACTAGCGGGAGATAGATACGCGTATTTT. Amino acids: CASPGLAGDRYAYF.

There are a few counts of this clonotype. V is TRBV12-3 or TRBV12-4 and J is TRBJ2-6; no clear D. The CDR3 runs 12 residues. With 6 bases removed from V and 8 bases from J, the gap between germline ends came to 8 bases. CDR3 bases: TGTGCCAGCAGCTCCTCGACCAACGTCCTGACTTTC. It specifies CASSSSTNVLTF.

The rearrangement joins TRBV7-9 to TRBJ2-1; TRBD1 matches at 8 bases. Trimming at V came to 5 bases and at J to 7 bases, leaving 10 bases not matched to a gene. The germline gives CDR1 SEHNR, CDR2 FQNEAQ (reference sequence). CDR3 length: 15 residues. CDR3 DNA sequence: TGTGCCAGCAGCCCGGCAGGGGGCGCGAGAAATGAGCAGTTCTTC. This gives the protein CASSPAGGARNEQFF.

This clonotype has a handful of counts. The CDR3 DNA follows: TGCGCCAGCAGCTTGGAACCGGGAAATTCACCCCTCCACTTT. It codes for CASSLEPGNSPLHF. The chain links TRBV5-1 to TRBJ1-6, with D unclear. The CDR3 consists of 14 residues. Trimming left V 0 bases short and J 7 bases short, with 8 bases between. Germline V lookup: CDR1 SGHRS, CDR2 YFSETQ.

The chain employs TRBV20-1 and TRBJ2-3; either TRBD1 or TRBD2 may fit D (6 bases each). With 5 bases removed from V and 4 bases from J, the gap between germline ends came to 22 bases. Germline values: CDR1 DFQATT, CDR2 SNEGSKA (reference sequence). The CDR3 has 16 residues. The CDR3 DNA is TGCAGTGCTCGGGGGCGGGACTCCCGGCGGGCAGATACGCAGTATTTT. This sequence encodes CSARGRDSRRADTQYF.

This clonotype was seen a few times. V and J are TRBV29-1 and TRBJ1-1; 10 nucleotides match TRBD1. The CDR3 is 13 amino acids. The ends lost 4 bases at V and 5 bases at J; junction bases unmatched: 4. Germline V gives CDR1 SQVTM, CDR2 ANQGSEA. For the CDR3, the DNA is TGCAGCGTTGGGGACAGGGGAGGTACTGAAGCTTTCTTT. Translated: CSVGDRGGTEAFF.

This clonotype was counted between two and nine times. V usage is TRBV9 and J usage is TRBJ1-4; the D gene is possibly TRBD1 (5 bases). Deletions cut 4 bases from V and 4 bases from J, with 14 bases between. CDR3 length equals 15 residues. In germline, CDR1 is SGDLS, CDR2 YYNGEE. The chain's CDR3 is CASSSGGSFNEKLFF. The CDR3 DNA reads as TGTGCCAGCAGCTCGGGGGGGTCCTTTAATGAAAAACTGTTTTTT.

The J gene is TRBJ1-5, the V gene TRBV7-2, with 7 bases lining up with TRBD1. Trimming took 5 bases from V and 1 from J; bases not matched to a gene: 5. The germline CDR1 and CDR2 sequences are SGHTA and FQGNSA. The CDR3 covers 15 residues. In DNA form, the CDR3 reads TGTGCCAGCAGCGTCACAGGGGCCAGCAATCAGCCCCAGCATTTT. Amino acid sequence: CASSVTGASNQPQHF. The full variable domain, in which reference TRBV7-2 and TRBJ1-5 provide the parts outside the CDR3, is GAGVSQSPSNKVTEKGKDVELRCDPISGHTALYWYRQSLGQGLEFLIYFQGNSAPDKSGLPSDRFSAERTGGSVSTLTIQRTQQEDSAVYLCASSVTGASNQPQHFGDGTRLSIL.